Listed below are T cell receptor beta chains from one sample, sequenced in a study of blood T cell repertoires in COVID-19. Here immunoSEQ multiplex PCR was the method, and the copy in TCRdb shows in-frame clones only, minus some. Of 140,000 or so clones in the sample, almost 80% were seen once. The sample comprised peripheral blood. These receptors were collected from a man aged 45-65 years with active or convalescent COVID-19. Each CDR3 is given with its conserved first and last residue. The order of the fields is V gene, J gene, clone size, D gene, CDR3 protein, CDR3 DNA. A D gene is named only where the DNA matches it firmly. Size values are once, few and many counts, or a class for expanded clones, and some rows have none.

v_call: TRBV28
j_call: TRBJ2-7
clone_size: .
d_call: .
cdr3_aa: CASSDDRLQQYF
cdr3_nt: TGTGCCAGCAGTGATGACAGGCTCCAGCAGTACTTC

v_call: TRBV5-1
j_call: TRBJ2-1
clone_size: .
d_call: .
cdr3_aa: CASQSSDRNEQFF
cdr3_nt: TGCGCCAGCCAATCAAGTGACAGGAATGAGCAGTTCTTC

v_call: TRBV29-1
j_call: TRBJ2-2
clone_size: .
d_call: .
cdr3_aa: CSVEESYNTGELFF
cdr3_nt: TGCAGCGTTGAAGAATCCTACAACACCGGGGAGCTGTTTTTT

v_call: TRBV3-1/TRBV3-2
j_call: TRBJ1-6
clone_size: .
d_call: .
cdr3_aa: CASSQTKNFYNSPLHF
cdr3_nt: TGTGCCAGCAGCCAAACTAAAAATTTTTATAATTCACCCCTCCACTTT

v_call: TRBV7-3
j_call: TRBJ2-2
clone_size: .
d_call: .
cdr3_aa: CASSLWQGSGELFF
cdr3_nt: TGTGCCAGCAGCTTATGGCAGGGGTCCGGGGAGCTGTTTTTT

v_call: TRBV10-1
j_call: TRBJ2-3
clone_size: .
d_call: .
cdr3_aa: CASSEGTPRITDTQYF
cdr3_nt: TGCGCCAGCAGTGAAGGGACACCCCGAATCACAGATACGCAGTATTTT

v_call: TRBV28
j_call: TRBJ2-3
clone_size: .
d_call: .
cdr3_aa: CASSTPSEAQTSTDTQYF
cdr3_nt: TGTGCCAGCAGCACCCCCTCGGAAGCGCAAACTAGCACAGATACGCAGTATTTT

v_call: TRBV2
j_call: TRBJ1-3
clone_size: .
d_call: .
cdr3_aa: CASSERGGTAPSGNTIYF
cdr3_nt: TGTGCCAGCAGTGAAAGGGGAGGGACGGCGCCATCTGGAAACACCATATATTTT

v_call: TRBV10-3
j_call: TRBJ2-7
clone_size: few
d_call: .
cdr3_aa: CAISGGLGYEQYF
cdr3_nt: TGTGCCATCAGTGGAGGGTTAGGTTACGAGCAGTACTTC

v_call: TRBV14
j_call: TRBJ1-5
clone_size: .
d_call: .
cdr3_aa: CAIPLSGVNQPQHF
cdr3_nt: TGTGCCATCCCCCTCAGTGGTGTGAATCAGCCCCAGCATTTT

v_call: TRBV11-2
j_call: TRBJ2-7
clone_size: .
d_call: TRBD2
cdr3_aa: CASSATSGHYEQYF
cdr3_nt: TGTGCCAGCAGCGCAACTAGCGGGCACTACGAGCAGTACTTC

v_call: TRBV7-9
j_call: TRBJ2-7
clone_size: .
d_call: .
cdr3_aa: CASSHLRNQGFDEQYF
cdr3_nt: TGTGCCAGCAGCCATCTCAGGAATCAGGGATTTGACGAGCAGTACTTC

v_call: TRBV28
j_call: TRBJ2-1
clone_size: .
d_call: .
cdr3_aa: CASRHGRYNEQFF
cdr3_nt: TGTGCCAGCAGGCATGGCAGATACAATGAGCAGTTCTTC

v_call: TRBV4-1
j_call: TRBJ2-5
clone_size: .
d_call: .
cdr3_aa: CASSPRDKETQYF
cdr3_nt: TGCGCCAGCAGCCCGCGAGACAAGGAGACCCAGTACTTC

v_call: TRBV27
j_call: TRBJ2-5
clone_size: .
d_call: TRBD2
cdr3_aa: CASSLVGAGGQETQYF
cdr3_nt: TGTGCCAGCAGTTTAGTGGGGGCGGGGGGACAAGAGACCCAGTACTTC

v_call: TRBV19
j_call: TRBJ2-1
clone_size: .
d_call: .
cdr3_aa: CASSTFFTGERGNEQFF
cdr3_nt: TGTGCCAGTAGTACTTTCTTTACGGGAGAAAGGGGCAATGAGCAGTTCTTC

v_call: TRBV6-4
j_call: TRBJ2-7
clone_size: .
d_call: .
cdr3_aa: CASSTRAGADEQYF
cdr3_nt: TGTGCCAGCTCCACTAGGGCCGGAGCAGACGAGCAGTACTTC

v_call: TRBV14
j_call: TRBJ2-1
clone_size: few
d_call: TRBD2
cdr3_aa: CASSQVSSGRAEQFF
cdr3_nt: TGTGCCAGCAGCCAGGTGTCTAGCGGGAGAGCTGAGCAGTTCTTC

v_call: TRBV7-6
j_call: TRBJ2-7
clone_size: .
d_call: TRBD1
cdr3_aa: CASSLVGQAYEQYF
cdr3_nt: TGTGCCAGCAGCTTAGTAGGACAGGCCTACGAGCAGTACTTC

v_call: TRBV6-5
j_call: TRBJ1-5
clone_size: .
d_call: .
cdr3_aa: CASSRTQNQPQHF
cdr3_nt: TGTGCCAGCAGCCGGACACAGAATCAGCCCCAGCATTTT

v_call: TRBV5-1
j_call: TRBJ2-7
clone_size: .
d_call: .
cdr3_aa: CASSLGAPLSSYEQYF
cdr3_nt: TGCGCCAGCAGCTTGGGGGCTCCCTTGAGCTCCTACGAGCAGTACTTC

v_call: TRBV6-6
j_call: TRBJ1-1
clone_size: .
d_call: .
cdr3_aa: CASSYHQGSNTEAFF
cdr3_nt: TGTGCCAGCAGTTACCATCAGGGGTCTAACACTGAAGCTTTCTTT

v_call: TRBV19
j_call: TRBJ1-1
clone_size: .
d_call: .
cdr3_aa: CASSIDGDGGTEAFF
cdr3_nt: TGTGCCAGTAGTATAGATGGAGACGGGGGGACTGAAGCTTTCTTT

v_call: TRBV28
j_call: TRBJ1-2
clone_size: .
d_call: .
cdr3_aa: CASRRGNYGYTF
cdr3_nt: TGTGCCAGCAGACGGGGGAACTATGGCTACACCTTC

v_call: TRBV30
j_call: TRBJ1-4
clone_size: .
d_call: .
cdr3_aa: CAWSPGIGSGEKLFF
cdr3_nt: TGTGCCTGGAGTCCAGGGATAGGCTCGGGCGAAAAACTGTTTTTT

v_call: TRBV7-9
j_call: TRBJ2-5
clone_size: .
d_call: TRBD2
cdr3_aa: CASSLPQGLAGQETQYF
cdr3_nt: TGTGCCAGCAGCTTGCCACAGGGACTAGCGGGACAAGAGACCCAGTACTTC

v_call: TRBV3-1/TRBV3-2
j_call: TRBJ2-7
clone_size: .
d_call: TRBD2
cdr3_aa: CASSQEGLAGDEQYF
cdr3_nt: TGTGCCAGCAGCCAAGAGGGACTAGCGGGAGACGAGCAGTACTTC

v_call: TRBV4-2
j_call: TRBJ2-1
clone_size: .
d_call: TRBD2
cdr3_aa: CASSQELLAGLNEQFF
cdr3_nt: TGTGCCAGCAGCCAAGAGCTGCTAGCGGGTTTGAATGAGCAGTTCTTC

v_call: TRBV28
j_call: TRBJ1-1
clone_size: .
d_call: TRBD1
cdr3_aa: CASRRRTGSSFF
cdr3_nt: TGTGCCAGCAGACGTAGGACAGGATCTTCTTTCTTT

v_call: TRBV2
j_call: TRBJ2-7
clone_size: .
d_call: .
cdr3_aa: CASSRDIYEQYF
cdr3_nt: TGTGCCAGCAGTCGGGACATCTACGAGCAGTACTTC

v_call: TRBV3-1/TRBV3-2
j_call: TRBJ2-5
clone_size: once
d_call: .
cdr3_aa: CASSQDSRGGETQYF
cdr3_nt: TGTGCCAGCAGCCAAGATTCGAGGGGGGGAGAGACCCAGTACTTC

v_call: TRBV30
j_call: TRBJ2-3
clone_size: .
d_call: TRBD1
cdr3_aa: CAWSVQGGTDTQYF
cdr3_nt: TGTGCCTGGAGTGTACAGGGGGGCACAGATACGCAGTATTTT

v_call: TRBV28
j_call: TRBJ1-1
clone_size: .
d_call: .
cdr3_aa: CASRQPNTEAFF
cdr3_nt: TGTGCCAGCAGACAGCCGAACACTGAAGCTTTCTTT

v_call: TRBV5-1
j_call: TRBJ2-2
clone_size: .
d_call: TRBD2
cdr3_aa: CASSLGTSSGELFF
cdr3_nt: TGCGCCAGCAGCTTGGGGACTAGCTCCGGGGAGCTGTTTTTT

v_call: TRBV30
j_call: TRBJ1-1
clone_size: .
d_call: .
cdr3_aa: CAWSVGQLRNTEAFF
cdr3_nt: TGTGCCTGGAGTGTTGGACAGCTACGGAACACTGAAGCTTTCTTT

v_call: TRBV13
j_call: TRBJ2-7
clone_size: .
d_call: TRBD1
cdr3_aa: CASSGTGGNEQYF
cdr3_nt: TGTGCCAGCTCCGGGACAGGGGGGAACGAGCAGTACTTC

v_call: TRBV15
j_call: TRBJ1-5
clone_size: .
d_call: .
cdr3_aa: CATSREGGYQPQHF
cdr3_nt: TGTGCCACCAGCAGAGAAGGGGGATATCAGCCCCAGCATTTT

v_call: TRBV18
j_call: TRBJ2-7
clone_size: .
d_call: TRBD2
cdr3_aa: CASSPHSGTSGRAISYEQYF
cdr3_nt: TGTGCCAGCTCACCACACTCCGGGACTAGCGGGAGGGCTATCTCCTACGAGCAGTACTTC

v_call: TRBV14
j_call: TRBJ2-1
clone_size: many
d_call: TRBD2
cdr3_aa: CASFSSGTSLNEQFF
cdr3_nt: TGTGCCAGTTTCAGCTCCGGGACTAGTCTCAATGAGCAGTTCTTC

v_call: TRBV10-3
j_call: TRBJ1-6
clone_size: .
d_call: .
cdr3_aa: CAISERQEDSPLHF
cdr3_nt: TGTGCCATCAGTGAAAGGCAGGAGGATTCACCCCTCCACTTT

v_call: TRBV7-2
j_call: TRBJ2-1
clone_size: .
d_call: TRBD1
cdr3_aa: CASSITDRADNEQFF
cdr3_nt: TGTGCCAGCAGCATCACGGACAGGGCGGACAATGAGCAGTTCTTC

v_call: TRBV6-6
j_call: TRBJ1-5
clone_size: .
d_call: TRBD1
cdr3_aa: CASNAGDRGYQPQHF
cdr3_nt: TGTGCCAGCAACGCCGGAGACAGGGGGTATCAGCCCCAGCATTTT

v_call: TRBV6-5
j_call: TRBJ2-7
clone_size: .
d_call: TRBD2
cdr3_aa: CASTIRRGEQYF
cdr3_nt: TGTGCCAGCACCATCCGGCGGGGGGAGCAGTACTTC

v_call: TRBV5-4
j_call: TRBJ1-6
clone_size: .
d_call: .
cdr3_aa: CASSLVQGGNSPLHF
cdr3_nt: TGTGCCAGCAGCTTGGTGCAGGGAGGTAATTCACCCCTCCACTTT

v_call: TRBV29-1
j_call: TRBJ2-2
clone_size: .
d_call: TRBD1
cdr3_aa: CSVWTGPLLGELFF
cdr3_nt: TGCAGCGTTTGGACAGGGCCCCTCCTCGGGGAGCTGTTTTTT

v_call: TRBV19
j_call: TRBJ1-1
clone_size: few
d_call: TRBD1
cdr3_aa: CASRDQGQGKAFF
cdr3_nt: TGTGCCAGTAGGGATCAGGGACAGGGGAAAGCTTTCTTT

v_call: TRBV19
j_call: TRBJ2-7
clone_size: .
d_call: .
cdr3_aa: CASSLRTESSYEQYF
cdr3_nt: TGTGCCAGTAGTTTAAGGACAGAGAGCTCCTACGAGCAGTACTTC

v_call: TRBV6-5
j_call: TRBJ1-2
clone_size: .
d_call: TRBD1
cdr3_aa: CASSKQGIYGYTF
cdr3_nt: TGTGCCAGCAGCAAACAGGGGATTTATGGCTACACCTTC

v_call: TRBV28
j_call: TRBJ1-2
clone_size: once
d_call: TRBD1
cdr3_aa: CASSPPGTGGAGYTF
cdr3_nt: TGTGCCAGCAGTCCCCCCGGGACAGGGGGAGCTGGCTACACCTTC

v_call: TRBV5-1
j_call: TRBJ1-4
clone_size: .
d_call: .
cdr3_aa: CASRQGGLEKLFF
cdr3_nt: TGCGCCAGCAGACAGGGTGGCTTAGAAAAACTGTTTTTT

v_call: TRBV18
j_call: TRBJ1-2
clone_size: .
d_call: TRBD1
cdr3_aa: CASSSGQGARYGYTF
cdr3_nt: TGTGCCAGCTCATCGGGACAGGGGGCTCGCTATGGCTACACCTTC